This passage covers 4 T cell receptor beta chains from one sample sequenced in a study of cytomegalovirus exposure and HLA in healthy donors. The PCR used 60 Vbeta and 13 Jbeta primers. The repertoire was sequenced with immunoSEQ multiplex PCR; TCRdb's copy has only in-frame clones and lacks some. The table records approximately 170,000 clones, around three quarters of them present only once. Sequenced input: PBMCs. These receptors all come from a woman in her thirties or forties in good health and CMV-seronegative.

Only a few counts were recorded for this clone. V is TRBV11-2 and J is TRBJ2-1, with unresolved D. The CDR3 consists of 11 residues. Trimming cost V 5 bases and J 14 bases, with 13 bases left between them. Per germline, CDR1 SGHAT and CDR2 FQNNGV. The CDR3 nucleotides are TGTGCCAGCAGCCTGGGCCCCGACAAGTTCTTC. Translating it yields CASSLGPDKFF.

The chain links TRBV29-1 to TRBJ1-4; no clear D. Germline V lookup: CDR1 SQVTM, CDR2 ANQGSEA. This CDR3 is 13 amino acids long. V lost 6 bases and J lost 0, with 8 bases in between. This chain's CDR3 is CSVRVATNEKLFF. The CDR3 DNA reads as TGCAGCGTACGAGTTGCAACTAATGAAAAACTGTTTTTT.

This clone was seen more than once but under ten times. The chain is built from TRBV7-9 and TRBJ2-1; 9 bases map to TRBD1. This CDR3 comprises 16 residues. Per the germline V gene, CDR1 is SEHNR and CDR2 is FQNEAQ (reference sequence). V lost 5 bases to trimming and J lost 5 bases; unmatched junction nucleotides: 10. CDR3 DNA sequence: TGTGCCAGCAGCCCCACTGCAGGACAGGGGCACAATGAGCAGTTCTTC. This encodes CASSPTAGQGHNEQFF. Filled out from reference TRBV7-9 and TRBJ2-1, the complete variable domain reads DTGVSQNPRHKITKRGQNVTFRCDPISEHNRLYWYRQTLGQGPEFLTYFQNEAQLEKSRLLSDRFSAERPKGSFSTLEIQRTEQGDSAMYLCASSPTAGQGHNEQFFGPGTRLTVL.

The rearrangement joins TRBV7-9 to TRBJ1-1; D is ambiguous. CDR3 length: 14 amino acids. The V gene lost 3 bases and the J gene lost 2 bases, with 10 bases spanning the gap. Germline V CDR1 and CDR2: SEHNR, FQNEAQ (reference sequence). This CDR3 reads CASSLHSVNTEAFF. Here the CDR3 DNA reads TGTGCCAGCAGCTTGCATAGTGTCAACACTGAAGCTTTCTTT.